In its sample, the clone carrying this T cell receptor (beta chain) was seen a few times. The target antigen is unknown. The data were taken from a study of cytomegalovirus exposure and HLA in healthy donors. Study outcomes and limitations: The study found most TCR sequences rare, yet found some public TCRs in many donors. The study designated fewer than 200 TCR beta chains cytomegalovirus-associated.

From germline, CDR1 is LNHDA and CDR2 SQIVND (reference sequence). V was clipped by 8 bases and J by 7 bases, with 26 bases between them. The CDR3 is 16 amino acids. The PCR contained 60 Vbeta and 13 Jbeta primers. Method: immunoSEQ multiplex PCR; TCRdb's copy keeps in-frame clones and lacks some. There are about 95,000 clones in the sample; around 70% occur only once, and about 15% lies in the top ten. Likely unrecorded immune exposures existed in these nominally healthy donors. Sequencing used PBMCs. The V gene is TRBV19, the J gene TRBJ1-1, with D perhaps matching TRBD1 (6 bases). This receptor was taken from a woman aged 45-65 years in good health and CMV-seropositive. CDR3 sequence: CASSPPRGGGADEAFF. The CDR3 coding sequence is TGTGCCAGTTCACCCCCGCGCGGCGGGGGCGCGGATGAAGCTTTCTTT. Full variable domain (outside the CDR3, taken from reference TRBV19 and TRBJ1-1): DGGITQSPKYLFRKEGQNVTLSCEQNLNHDAMYWYRQDPGQGLRLIYYSQIVNDFQKGDIAEGYSVSREKKESFPLTVTSAQKNPTAFYLCASSPPRGGGADEAFFGQGTRLTVV.